What follows describes a single TCR beta chain. The antigen remains undetermined. This sample was included in a study of cytomegalovirus exposure and HLA in healthy donors. This PCR relied on a set of 60 Vbeta primers and 13 Jbeta primers. Clones were read by immunoSEQ multiplex PCR, and TCRdb kept only the in-frame ones, dropping some. Here the sample spans 110,000 or so clones, 74% being singletons. Findings and limits, study-wide: As a later analysis revealed, most CMV-associated TCR beta chains appeared HLA-restricted. As a later analysis showed, a missense DCLRE1C variant was linked to trimming of TCR beta V- and J-genes.

Donors counted as nominally healthy when sampled, yet unrecorded immune exposures were likely. The sequenced sample consisted of PBMCs. The sequence was obtained from a woman between 45 and 60 years old in good health and CMV-seropositive.

The CDR3 spells CASSLGGENVSYEQYF. In nucleotides, the CDR3 is TGTGCCAGCAGTTTAGGTGGGGAGAATGTTTCTTACGAGCAGTACTTC. The chain joins TRBV28 to TRBJ2-7; D perhaps matches TRBD2 (5 bases). This CDR3 has 16 residues. Per germline, CDR1 MDHEN and CDR2 SYDVKM. V lost 2 bases to trimming and J lost 4 bases, with 18 bases between them.